These 31 T cell receptor beta chains share one sample of origin, sequenced in a study of CD8 T cells in ankylosing spondylitis. Study results and limitations: What appeared characteristic of ankylosing spondylitis blood was a TCR beta motif of 7 or 8 highly homologous variants.

One entry per CDR3 protein, called by TCRdb with MiXCR from the 5' RACE reads. The repertoire has hundreds of thousands of distinct CDR3 sequences, roughly 12% of them found once; the top ten carry about 0.5%. No cognate antigen is known for these TCRs. Material for sequencing was blood, either unsorted or a sorted T cell fraction (not recorded which). All receptors come from a male donor with ankylosing spondylitis.

CDR3 DNA: TGTGCCAGCAGTTACGTAGGGACAGGGTACCACGAGCAGTACTTC. It yields the protein CASSYVGTGYHEQYF. The V call is TRBV6-5, the J call TRBJ2-7; TRBD1 aligns across 9 bases. J gave up 5 bases and V 2 bases, and 7 bases lay outside the gene matches. This CDR3 spans 15 amino acids. Germline V gene sequence: CDR1 MNHEY, CDR2 SVGAGI.

This clonotype was counted at least ten times. The chain uses TRBV10-3 and TRBJ1-1; the D is unclear. In germline, CDR1 is ENHRY, CDR2 SYGVKD. V lost 6 bases and J 3 bases, leaving 8 bases between the germline ends. This CDR3 is built from 12 residues. CDR3 sequence reads: CAISPSDTEAFF. The CDR3 region has the DNA TGTGCCATCAGCCCGTCCGACACTGAAGCTTTCTTT.

This clonotype was seen many times. J is TRBJ2-3 and V is TRBV29-1; 8 bases are shared with TRBD2. This CDR3 region has 15 residues. From germline, CDR1 is SQVTM and CDR2 ANQGSEA. After removal of 7 bases from V and 4 bases from J, the junction contained 13 bases not matched to a gene. As DNA, the CDR3 is TGCAGCGCGGGGGGGACTTCGGGAGCACCAGATACGCAGTATTTT. Its protein product is CSAGGTSGAPDTQYF.

This clonotype has at least ten counts. V and J are TRBV9 and TRBJ2-7, with 7 positions matching TRBD1. The CDR3 sequence is 17 residues long. CDR1 SGDLS and CDR2 YYNGEE come from the germline V gene. The ends lost 4 bases at V and 0 bases at J; junction bases unmatched: 13. CDR3 sequence (DNA): TGTGCCAGCAGCCCACCCCGGACAGGATCGAGCTCCTACGAGCAGTACTTC. Its translation is CASSPPRTGSSSYEQYF.

Worth noting for this clonotype: At one of its ends the junction is not consistent with the germline gene, which may arise from a read error. The chain joins TRBV14 to TRBJ1-2; D ambiguous. Germline V gene sequence: CDR1 SGHDN, CDR2 FVKESK. The CDR3 totals 13 residues. The CDR3 region has the DNA TGTGCCAGCAGCCAAGATTTGGCGGGCAATCCCTTCTTC. Amino acid sequence: CASSQDLAGNPFF.

The genes are TRBV28 and TRBJ2-7; no reliable D call. The germline V and J ends were trimmed by 7 bases and 5 bases, with 21 bases remaining between them. The CDR3 has 15 residues. Germline CDR1 reads MDHEN; CDR2 reads SYDVKM. The CDR3 sequence is CASIQAQGLRDEQYF. The CDR3 region has the DNA TGTGCCAGCATCCAGGCGCAAGGCCTCCGGGACGAGCAGTACTTC.

The CDR3 DNA reads as TGTGCCAGCAGCCCCCTACCGACGGAAACCCAGTACTTC. Protein: CASSPLPTETQYF. The chain uses TRBV9 and TRBJ2-5; D is uncertain. CDR1 is SGDLS, CDR2 YYNGEE, per germline. Trimming took off 4 bases at V and 8 bases at J, with 15 bases between the two ends. This CDR3 has 13 residues. The variable domain in full, completed from reference TRBV9 and TRBJ2-5, reads DSGVTQTPKHLITATGQRVTLRCSPRSGDLSVYWYQQSLDQGLQFLIQYYNGEERAKGNILERFSAQQFPDLHSELNLSSLELGDSALYFCASSPLPTETQYFGPGTRLLVL.

This clonotype was observed a few times. This chain joins TRBV2 and TRBJ2-5, with D perhaps matching TRBD1 (6 bases). Germline V gene lookup returns CDR1 SNHLY and CDR2 FYNNEI. The CDR3 loop spans 14 amino acids. The ends were cut back, 3 bases at V and 2 bases at J, with 10 bases in the middle. CDR3 amino acids: CASSDRTVQETQYF. DNA of the CDR3: TGTGCCAGCAGTGATCGGACAGTACAAGAGACCCAGTACTTC.

Only a few counts were recorded for this clonotype. The V gene is TRBV10-3, the J gene TRBJ2-1; possibly TRBD1 for D (7 bases). V was pared by 8 bases and J by 4 bases, with 15 bases between. CDR1 and CDR2 (germline): ENHRY, SYGVKD. The CDR3 is 14 amino acids. In DNA, the CDR3 is TGTGCCATCGCGGAGGGGGCAGGGTACAATGAGCAGTTCTTC. Amino acids: CAIAEGAGYNEQFF.

This clonotype was detected only a few times. The V call is TRBV18, the J call TRBJ1-5; D is unresolved. Trimming cost V 3 bases and J 6 bases, with 9 bases left between them. The CDR3 sequence is 13 residues long. The germline V gene has CDR1 KGHSH and CDR2 LQKENI. DNA for the CDR3: TGTGCCAGCTCACCTTTGTCAGCTCAGCCCCAGCATTTT. It translates to CASSPLSAQPQHF.

This clonotype was detected a few times. The gene calls are TRBV6-1 and TRBJ1-1; D is perhaps TRBD1 (5 bases). The CDR3 runs to 17 residues. The germline V gene encodes CDR1 MNHNS and CDR2 SASEGT. Trimming shortened V by 1 base and J by 0 bases, and 15 bases separated the two germline ends. CDR3 nucleotides: TGTGCCAGCAGTGAAGTTCGGGACGTTTACATGAACACTGAAGCTTTCTTT. It is translated as CASSEVRDVYMNTEAFF.

The chain links TRBV7-9 to TRBJ2-5, with a tentative D call TRBD2 (6 bases). Germline V gene sequence: CDR1 SEHNR, CDR2 FQNEAQ (reference sequence). The CDR3 covers 15 residues. The germline V and J ends were trimmed by 6 bases and 0 bases, with 14 bases remaining between them. The CDR3 protein is CASSTRRDYQETQYF. The CDR3 bases are TGTGCCAGCAGTACGAGGCGGGATTACCAAGAGACCCAGTACTTC.

This chain links TRBV6-2 or TRBV6-3 with TRBJ1-1; D unresolved. The V gene's germline CDR1 is MNHEY and CDR2 SVGEGT. The V end lost 6 bases, the J end lost 8 bases, and 13 bases lay between the germline ends. The CDR3 is 12 residues long. The CDR3 DNA reads as TGTGCCAGCAGCAGAATAGGGCGGGAAGCTTTCTTT. Its translation: CASSRIGREAFF.

The genes are TRBV20-1 and TRBJ2-3; D tentatively reads TRBD1 or TRBD2 (5 bases each). This CDR3 spans 18 amino acids. V lost 0 bases to trimming and J lost 5 bases, with 24 bases between them. In germline, CDR1 is DFQATT, CDR2 SNEGSKA (reference sequence). The DNA of the CDR3 is TGCAGTGCTAGAGATAGCCAGTTGGCAGGGCAGGACTTAGATACGCAGTATTTT. The encoded protein is CSARDSQLAGQDLDTQYF.

This clonotype was counted a few times. This sequence joins TRBV11-2 and TRBJ2-7; 7 bases fit TRBD2. CDR1 and CDR2 from the germline V gene are SGHAT and FQNNGV. The CDR3 runs to 13 residues. J lost 3 bases, V lost 6 bases, and 5 bases had no gene match. The DNA for the CDR3 is TGTGCCAGCAGTCACGGACTAGTCTACGAGCAGTACTTC. It codes for CASSHGLVYEQYF.

In DNA, the CDR3 is TGTGCCAGCAGCCAGTGGTCGAATGAGCAGTTCTTC. It specifies CASSQWSNEQFF. The V and J genes are TRBV9 and TRBJ2-1; D uncertain. The V end was cut by 4 bases, the J end by 7 bases, with 9 bases between. CDR1 SGDLS and CDR2 YYNGEE come from the germline V gene. CDR3 size: 12 residues.

This clonotype occurred many times. This chain uses TRBV20-1 with TRBJ2-2; tentative D call: TRBD2 (6 bases). V was pared by 0 bases and J by 3 bases, with 14 bases between. The V gene's germline CDR1 is DFQATT and CDR2 SNEGSKA (reference sequence). This CDR3 comprises 16 residues. The chain's CDR3 is CSARDRRGGDTGELFF. DNA for the CDR3: TGCAGTGCTAGAGATAGAAGGGGCGGGGACACCGGGGAGCTGTTTTTT.

Ten or more counts support this clonotype. The chain links TRBV20-1 to TRBJ2-2, with 8 bases lining up with TRBD1. The CDR3 length is 16 residues. Germline V gene lookup returns CDR1 DFQATT and CDR2 SNEGSKA (reference sequence). With 3 bases clipped from V and 1 base from J, the junction kept 7 bases outside the gene matches. As DNA, the CDR3 is TGCAGTGCTAGCCCGGACAGGGATGGGAACACCGGGGAGCTGTTTTTT. Protein sequence: CSASPDRDGNTGELFF.

Written as DNA, the CDR3 is TGTGCCAGCAGCCGGGCGGGGGACACGGGATGGGAGCAGTACTTC. Protein: CASSRAGDTGWEQYF. V is TRBV7-2 and J is TRBJ2-7; D possibly corresponds to TRBD2 (7 bases). Trimming removed 5 bases at V and 7 bases at J, with 21 bases between. The germline V gene has CDR1 SGHTA and CDR2 FQGNSA. This CDR3 is built from 15 residues.

This clonotype was recorded at least ten times. The V and J genes are TRBV7-2 and TRBJ2-7; 8 bases are a match to TRBD2. The V segment lost 3 bases and the J segment 4 bases; nucleotides outside the gene matches: 5. CDR1 is SGHTA and CDR2 is FQGNSA in the germline V gene. The CDR3 has 14 residues. CDR3 region: CASSFVAGLYEQYF. For the CDR3, the DNA is TGTGCCAGCAGCTTTGTAGCGGGGTTATACGAGCAGTACTTC.

Concerning this clonotype: An end of the junction differs from the germline gene, which may be a read error. The V gene is TRBV5-1, the J gene TRBJ1-1; 7 positions agree with TRBD1. This CDR3 is 15 amino acids long. The germline gives CDR1 SGHRS, CDR2 YFSETQ. The CDR3, as DNA: TGCCCCAGCAGCTTTACCGGGACAGATAACACTGAAGCTTTCTTT. As protein: CPSSFTGTDNTEAFF. Together with reference TRBV5-1 and TRBJ1-1, the CDR3 gives the full variable domain: KAGVTQTPRYLIKTRGQQVTLSCSPISGHRSVSWYQQTPGQGLQFLFEYFSETQRNKGNFPGRFSGRQFSNSRSEMNVSTLELGDSALYLCPSSFTGTDNTEAFFGQGTRLTVV.

The chain employs TRBV27 and TRBJ2-1, with 9 bases matching TRBD2. The CDR3 contains 20 residues. J was trimmed by 4 bases and V by 8 bases; bases with no gene match: 24. Per germline, CDR1 MNHEY and CDR2 SMNVEV (reference sequence). The CDR3 sequence is CASPRRRAGGYTRGYNEQFF. CDR3 nucleotide sequence: TGTGCCAGCCCCCGTAGAAGAGCGGGAGGTTACACCCGAGGTTACAATGAGCAGTTCTTC.

This clonotype was counted many times. The chain is built from TRBV29-1 and TRBJ2-1; D unresolved. Germline CDR1 and CDR2: SQVTM and ANQGSEA. V shed 1 base and J shed 10 bases, with 11 bases lying between them. The CDR3 consists of 12 residues. CDR3 in DNA: TGCAGCGTTGAAGGCCCCGGGTCCGAGCAGTTCTTC. Residues: CSVEGPGSEQFF.

This clonotype was counted a few times. The rearrangement joins TRBV5-4 to TRBJ2-6; weak D call: TRBD1 (6 bases). V lost 4 bases and J lost 0, with 17 bases in between. Germline CDR1 is SGHNT and CDR2 is YYREEE (reference sequence). The CDR3 contains 18 residues. Here the CDR3 reads CASSVTGVGASGANVLTF. The CDR3, as DNA: TGTGCCAGCAGCGTGACGGGTGTGGGGGCCTCTGGGGCCAACGTCCTGACTTTC.

This clonotype was counted a few times. The rearrangement uses TRBV7-2 and TRBJ2-2; 8 nucleotides agree with TRBD1. Germline V gene data show CDR1 as SGHTA and CDR2 as FQGNSA. The ends lost 4 bases at V and 5 bases at J; junction bases unmatched: 9. The CDR3 contains 16 residues. CDR3 protein: CASSYGQGRSTGELFF. The CDR3 DNA sequence: TGTGCCAGCAGCTACGGACAGGGAAGATCGACCGGGGAGCTGTTTTTT.

This clonotype was detected only a few times. V usage is TRBV20-1 and J usage is TRBJ2-7, with D unresolved. Germline CDR1 is DFQATT and CDR2 is SNEGSKA (reference sequence). The CDR3 covers 14 residues. The germline V and J ends were trimmed by 0 bases and 1 base, with 10 bases remaining between them. CDR3 DNA sequence: TGCAGTGCTAGAGATTTCACGAAGTCCTACGAGCAGTACTTC. Its protein is CSARDFTKSYEQYF.

The chain combines TRBV7-9 with TRBJ1-2; 7 bases match TRBD1. Per the germline V gene, CDR1 is SEHNR and CDR2 is FQNEAQ (reference sequence). The CDR3 consists of 14 residues. V lost 5 bases, J lost 8 bases, and 11 bases stayed unmatched. The CDR3 here is CASSRDRGSVGYTF. In DNA form, the CDR3 reads TGTGCCAGCAGCCGGGACAGAGGAAGTGTGGGCTACACCTTC.

This clonotype occurred a few times. The chain couples TRBV11-2 to TRBJ1-5; a possible D gene is TRBD1 (6 bases). Trimming left V 5 bases short and J 0 bases short, with 23 bases between. Germline CDR1 is SGHAT and CDR2 is FQNNGV. CDR3 length equals 19 residues. CDR3 protein: CASSLYGHPDRNSNQPQHF. DNA for the CDR3: TGTGCCAGCAGCCTCTACGGCCATCCGGACAGAAATAGCAATCAGCCCCAGCATTTT. The variable domain in full, completed from reference TRBV11-2 and TRBJ1-5, reads EAGVAQSPRYKIIEKRQSVAFWCNPISGHATLYWYQQILGQGPKLLIQFQNNGVVDDSQLPKDRFSAERLKGVDSTLKIQPAKLEDSAVYLCASSLYGHPDRNSNQPQHFGDGTRLSIL.

This clonotype was recorded many times. The CDR3 sequence: CASSQDYRDRDYNEQFF. DNA for the CDR3: TGTGCCAGCAGCCAAGATTATCGGGACAGGGACTACAATGAGCAGTTCTTC. V and J are TRBV4-2 and TRBJ2-1; 9 nucleotides align to TRBD1. CDR1 is LGHNA, CDR2 YNFKEQ, per germline. The junction had 6 bases not matched to a gene; V was cut back by 0 bases and J by 3 bases. The CDR3 covers 17 residues.

The chain joins TRBV6-1 to TRBJ1-1, with D perhaps TRBD1 (6 bases). The CDR3 runs 15 residues. The germline CDR1 and CDR2 sequences are MNHNS and SASEGT. The germline V and J ends were trimmed by 11 bases and 0 bases, with 19 bases remaining between them. The CDR3 coding sequence is TGTGCCTCGTGGGGGGGCCGTGGCATGAACACTGAAGCTTTCTTT. Protein: CASWGGRGMNTEAFF.

The chain uses TRBV29-1 and TRBJ2-3; D remains unclear. The CDR3 consists of 13 residues. Germline V gene lookup returns CDR1 SQVTM and CDR2 ANQGSEA. V was pared by 3 bases and J by 2 bases, with 9 bases between. The CDR3 loop is CSVDRTPTDTQYF. In nucleotides, the CDR3 is TGCAGCGTTGACCGGACCCCCACAGATACGCAGTATTTT.